The present T cell receptor beta chain was sequenced within a study of blood T cell repertoires in COVID-19 (dated by TCRdb to the early 2020s). Concerning the study at large: Collaborator samples came from the United States, Italy and Spain and covered acute and convalescent phases of COVID-19. Samples were obtained from the ongoing ImmuneRACE study (first 160 participants) and from 1,254 subjects provided by 6 global collaborators. The sample metadata nearly always contained a de-identified subject ID, COVID-19 status, age in years and sex. Where available, HLA class I and class II types were obtained from metadata supplied by the sample provider rather than from assay-based typing. Subjects who had been exposed to COVID-19, were actively infected with it, or had recovered from it provided the deeply sampled blood TCRbeta repertoires that made up the dataset. The material from the prospective study consisted of cDNA or gDNA derived from T cells, B-cell-depleted T cells, or PBMCs. The repertoires were released in a freely available public database meant as a resource for research on the immune response to SARS-CoV-2. General study outcomes and caveats: The amount of clinical and demographic metadata varied by source and participant and was provided uncurated.

TCRbeta CDR3 regions were amplified from genomic DNA by means of the immunoSEQ Assay, a bias-controlled multiplex PCR. The original pipeline was this. The number of nucleated cells in each sample was estimated by amplification of reference gene primers within the assay. To quantify the absolute abundance of each unique TCRbeta CDR3 rearrangement, sequence reads were collapsed and filtered. For each sample, productive Simpson clonality was calculated by taking the square root of Simpson's diversity index across productive rearrangements. TCRdb obtained this table from immuneACCESS and retained in-frame rearrangements with V and J assigned. These tables miss some clones; where compared with another copy, unresolved V genes account for less than half of the shortfall, and the remainder is unexplained. V, J and clone size were drawn from that table, and D and trimming were deduced from the DNA. The sample table holds approximately 280,000 clones, of which approximately 78% were seen once. The ten largest make up around 5% of the sample.

Participants in the prospective study were enrolled through a virtual design, were aged about 18 to 90 years, and lived in 24 United States geographic areas. In the prospective study, cohorts were assigned on the basis of participant-reported clinical history obtained from a screening survey and a study questionnaire. A participant counted as exposed if, within 2 weeks of entering the study, that participant had been in contact with someone who had a PCR-confirmed or clinician-diagnosed COVID-19 case. Mobile phlebotomists in the prospective study collected whole blood, serum and a nasopharyngeal or oropharyngeal swab from every participant. Participants in the prospective study had the option to provide additional blood draws and questionnaires over an approximately 2-month period. Before DNA extraction, prospective study blood samples were shipped either frozen or at room temperature. On this clone itself: Its antigen has not been determined. Nothing much larger sits one base from this clone, and base qualities are not available.

The sequenced sample consisted of PBMCs or T cells enriched from blood (not recorded which). The receptor's source is a man between 35 and 55 years old who had been exposed to COVID-19.

The CDR3 has the sequence CASRPNTGEQFF. In nucleotides, the sequence is TGTGCCAGCAGGCCTAATACAGGGGAGCAGTTCTTC. The chain is assembled from TRBV2 and TRBJ2-1; TRBD1 is possibly the D segment (6 matching bases). V is reduced by 6 bases and J by 10 bases, leaving a spacing of 13 bases between them. The CDR3 covers 12 residues, taking in both the cysteine and the phenylalanine. The only DNA kept is the CDR3, 36 bases in frame from the first base. The germline V gene provides CDR1 SNHLY and CDR2 FYNNEI.